A single sample gave rise to the 15 T cell receptor beta chains below, sequenced in a study of blood T cell repertoires in COVID-19. Profiled with immunoSEQ multiplex PCR; TCRdb holds only in-frame clones, not every one. This sample has 160,000 or so clones, with around 80% found just once. Sequences were obtained from PBMCs or T cells enriched from blood (not recorded which). The receptors were gathered from a middle-aged man who had recovered from COVID-19.

CDR3 nucleotide sequence: TGTGCCAGCAGTCGGGACATGTATGGCTACACCTTC. It specifies CASSRDMYGYTF. The rearrangement uses TRBV2 and TRBJ1-2, with a weak D call TRBD1 (6 bases). The ends were cut back, 5 bases at V and 5 bases at J, with 9 bases in the middle. In germline, CDR1 is SNHLY, CDR2 FYNNEI. The CDR3 is 12 residues long.

The chain recombines TRBV28 with TRBJ1-3; D is possibly TRBD1 (5 bases). The germline gives CDR1 MDHEN, CDR2 SYDVKM. The V and J ends lost 6 bases and 1 base respectively, with 10 bases between them. CDR3 length: 14 residues. CDR3 DNA: TGTGCCAGCAGCCGGGGGGGTTCTGGAAACACCATATATTTT. This encodes CASSRGGSGNTIYF.

The chain couples TRBV30 to TRBJ1-4; D might be TRBD1 (5 bases). This CDR3 contains 11 residues. V shed 1 base and J shed 12 bases, with 9 bases lying between them. Germline V lookup: CDR1 GTSNPN, CDR2 SVGIG (reference sequence). In DNA form, the CDR3 reads TGTGCCTGGAGTGAAAAGACAGAACTGTTTTTT. This encodes CAWSEKTELFF.

This chain joins TRBV3-1 (or the pseudogene TRBV3-2) and TRBJ1-6, with D hard to call. The CDR3 is 13 residues long. The germline V gene has CDR1 LGHDT and CDR2 YNNKEL (reference sequence). Trimming shortened V by 1 base and J by 7 bases, and 5 bases separated the two germline ends. CDR3 region: CASSQVQNSPLHF. The CDR3 DNA sequence: TGTGCCAGCAGCCAAGTTCAGAATTCACCCCTCCACTTT.

The chain employs TRBV5-1 and TRBJ1-6; 8 positions agree with TRBD1. The V gene's germline CDR1 is SGHRS and CDR2 YFSETQ. CDR3 length equals 16 residues. The V and J ends lost 4 bases and 5 bases, in that order; junction bases with no gene match: 8. The CDR3 region is CASSPGQGYNNSPLHF. The CDR3 DNA follows: TGCGCCAGCAGCCCCGGACAGGGATACAATAATTCACCCCTCCACTTT.

This sequence joins TRBV6-2 or TRBV6-3 and TRBJ2-7; weak D call: TRBD1 (6 bases). Between the trimmed V and J ends, which lost 2 bases and 2 bases, there was a span of 13 bases. The CDR3 runs 15 residues. The germline gives CDR1 MNHEY, CDR2 SVGEGT. The CDR3 is CASSYRQGFTYEQYF. The CDR3 nucleotides are TGTGCCAGCAGTTACCGGCAGGGGTTCACCTACGAGCAGTACTTC.

A note on this clone: Distinct nucleotide sequences in the sample also encode this CDR3. The chain links TRBV4-1 to TRBJ2-7; 7 bases agree with TRBD1. The CDR3 extends over 15 amino acids. V lost 1 base, J lost 2 bases, and 5 bases stayed unmatched. CDR1 MGHRA and CDR2 YSYEKL come from the germline V gene. The CDR3 here is CASSQGTGGTYEQYF. The CDR3 bases are TGCGCCAGCAGCCAAGGGACAGGAGGAACCTACGAGCAGTACTTC.

This chain uses TRBV11-2 with TRBJ1-1; D might be TRBD1 (5 bases). The V gene's germline CDR1 is SGHAT and CDR2 FQNNGV. This CDR3 has 14 residues. V was cut by 5 bases and J by 1 base, with 11 bases left in between. The CDR3 nucleotides are TGTGCCAGCAGCAGGGGAAATAGGAACACTGAAGCTTTCTTT. It encodes CASSRGNRNTEAFF. Combining the CDR3 with reference TRBV11-2 and TRBJ1-1 gives the whole variable domain EAGVAQSPRYKIIEKRQSVAFWCNPISGHATLYWYQQILGQGPKLLIQFQNNGVVDDSQLPKDRFSAERLKGVDSTLKIQPAKLEDSAVYLCASSRGNRNTEAFFGQGTRLTVV.

Here the CDR3 DNA reads TGTGCCAGCAGACAGGGACAGGGGTGGTCACCCCTCCACTTT. Protein product: CASRQGQGWSPLHF. V is TRBV27 and J is TRBJ1-6; 10 bases map to TRBD1. The V gene end was trimmed by 6 bases and the J gene end by 10 bases; junction bases not matched to a gene: 6. The CDR3 totals 14 residues. CDR1 and CDR2 from the germline V gene are MNHEY and SMNVEV (reference sequence).

V usage is TRBV5-4 and J usage is TRBJ2-7, with 7 bases lining up with TRBD2. CDR3 length equals 14 residues. The germline V gene encodes CDR1 SGHNT and CDR2 YYREEE (reference sequence). After removal of 3 bases from V and 0 bases from J, the junction contained 3 bases not matched to a gene. The CDR3 protein is CASSSGTISYEQYF. In nucleotides, the CDR3 is TGTGCCAGCAGCTCCGGGACTATCTCCTACGAGCAGTACTTC.

The gene calls are TRBV12-3 or TRBV12-4 and TRBJ1-1, with 8 bases that match TRBD1. The V and J ends lost 5 bases and 6 bases, in that order; junction bases with no gene match: 5. The CDR3 is 13 residues long. The CDR3 bases are TGTGCCAGCAGTCCCCCAGGGGGCTCTGAAGCTTTCTTT. Translation gives CASSPPGGSEAFF.

This clone was detected only a few times. This chain links TRBV2 with TRBJ1-4; 7 bases are shared with TRBD1. The trim removed 1 base at V and 3 bases at J, leaving 2 bases unmatched. CDR1 and CDR2 from the germline V gene are SNHLY and FYNNEI. This CDR3 is built from 15 residues. Here the CDR3 DNA reads TGTGCCAGCAGTGAAGGGGACAGCCCTAATGAAAAACTGTTTTTT. Amino acids: CASSEGDSPNEKLFF.

Concerning this clone: The junction departs from the called germline gene at one end, perhaps through a read error. The chain has TRBV12-5 and TRBJ1-2, with unresolved D. The CDR3 contains 13 residues. Per germline, CDR1 LGHNT and CDR2 FRNRAP. CDR3 DNA sequence: TGTGCTAGTGGTTTTCTCGGGTCTGTCCGTTACTCCTTC. This encodes CASGFLGSVRYSF.

The chain couples TRBV24-1 to TRBJ1-5; TRBD1 matches at 8 bases. The germline V gene has CDR1 KGHDR and CDR2 SFDVKD. This CDR3 is 16 amino acids long. Unmatched junction bases numbered 10, after V lost 8 bases and J lost 2 bases. CDR3 coding DNA: TGTGCCACCAACGGACAGGGCCGTTGGGGCAATCAGCCCCAGCATTTT. This gives the protein CATNGQGRWGNQPQHF.

The chain carries TRBV9 and TRBJ2-2; D might be TRBD2 (5 bases). The germline CDR1 and CDR2 sequences are SGDLS and YYNGEE. V was cut by 4 bases and J by 1 base, with 17 bases left in between. CDR3 size: 17 residues. CDR3 sequence (DNA): TGTGCCAGCAGCCCTCCCTCGGGGTTACAGAACACCGGGGAGCTGTTTTTT. This gives the protein CASSPPSGLQNTGELFF.